The 25 T cell receptor beta chains below were found in one sample sequenced in a study of cytomegalovirus exposure and HLA in healthy donors (dated by TCRdb to 2016 to 2017). Library construction relied on the immunoSEQ multiplex PCR assay. For the multiplex PCR, a mixture combining 60 forward primers for TCR Vbeta segments and 13 reverse primers for TCR Jbeta segments was used. As stored in TCRdb, this immuneACCESS dataset retains in-frame rearrangements with V and J assigned. A fraction of the clones does not appear; measured against another copy, unresolved V genes explain less than half of the discrepancy, and the remainder lacks a known reason. In this sample the table shows around 110,000 clones, over 60% of which occur a single time. Around 2.2% of the sample is held by the ten biggest clonotypes. The sequenced sample consisted of PBMCs. All receptors derive from a woman under 40 in good health and CMV-seronegative.

The chain joins TRBV5-6 to TRBJ1-2; D is perhaps TRBD1 (6 bases). V shed 3 bases and J shed 8 bases, with 17 bases lying between them. The CDR3 has 14 residues. Germline V gene sequence: CDR1 SGHDT, CDR2 YYEEEE. The CDR3 DNA sequence: TGTGCCAGCAGCTGGACTGGGACACCCACAGGCTACACCTTC. It codes for CASSWTGTPTGYTF.

V is TRBV5-4 and J is TRBJ2-5; a possible D gene is TRBD2 (5 bases). Germline CDR1 and CDR2: SGHNT and YYREEE (reference sequence). This CDR3 region has 12 residues. The V end lost 1 base, the J end lost 5 bases, and 6 bases lay between the germline ends. In DNA form, the CDR3 reads TGTGCCAGCAGCTTGTCGGGGGAGACCCAGTACTTC. This translates into CASSLSGETQYF. The variable domain in full, completed from reference TRBV5-4 and TRBJ2-5, reads ETGVTQSPTHLIKTRGQQVTLRCSSQSGHNTVSWYQQALGQGPQFIFQYYREEENGRGNFPPRFSGLQFPNYSSELNVNALELDDSALYLCASSLSGETQYFGPGTRLLVL.

V gene TRBV14 combines with J gene TRBJ2-7; D remains unclear. CDR1 and CDR2 (germline): SGHDN, FVKESK. Trimming took 2 bases from V and 0 from J, leaving 11 bases between them. The CDR3 loop spans 15 amino acids. CDR3 nucleotides: TGTGCCAGCAGCCAATTATGGCAGGACTCCTACGAGCAGTACTTC. Amino acid sequence: CASSQLWQDSYEQYF.

This chain links TRBV9 with TRBJ1-1; 7 bases agree with TRBD1. This CDR3 is 15 amino acids long. Germline V CDR1 and CDR2: SGDLS, YYNGEE. The trim removed 2 bases at V and 2 bases at J, leaving 6 bases unmatched. The DNA of the CDR3 is TGTGCCAGCAGCGTCCGGGACAGACTTAACACTGAAGCTTTCTTT. This sequence encodes CASSVRDRLNTEAFF.

DNA of the CDR3: TGTGCAAGTCGCTTAGCGACTCTCAGGGCGTACGCGGCTGGCTACACCTTC. This codes for CASRLATLRAYAAGYTF. The chain joins TRBV12-2 to TRBJ1-2; the D call of TRBD1 is as the table states it, not checked on the DNA. TRBV12-2 corresponds to a pseudogene. The CDR3 covers 17 residues.

The J gene is TRBJ1-2, the V gene TRBV10-3, with a weak D call TRBD1 (5 bases). CDR1 ENHRY and CDR2 SYGVKD come from the germline V gene. This CDR3 contains 17 residues. With 2 bases removed from V and 2 bases from J, the gap between germline ends came to 18 bases. The CDR3 region is CAISEPATPTDNYGYTF. CDR3 coding DNA: TGTGCCATCAGTGAGCCCGCGACCCCGACAGACAACTATGGCTACACCTTC.

This chain joins TRBV2 and TRBJ2-1, with 8 bases aligning to TRBD2. Per germline, CDR1 SNHLY and CDR2 FYNNEI. The junction had 13 bases not matched to a gene; V was cut back by 6 bases and J by 3 bases. This CDR3 has 17 amino acids. CDR3 bases: TGTGCCAGCAGCGCCGGGGGGGCGGGAGTCAACTACAATGAGCAGTTCTTC. It encodes CASSAGGAGVNYNEQFF.

The rearrangement uses TRBV6-1 and TRBJ1-3, with D possibly TRBD1 on 5 matching bases. Trimming stripped 2 bases from V and 0 bases from J, with 11 bases between. The CDR3 runs 16 residues. CDR1 and CDR2 (germline): MNHNS, SASEGT. The CDR3 DNA follows: TGTGCCAGCAGTGAATGGGGGGACCACTCTGGAAACACCATATATTTT. It translates to CASSEWGDHSGNTIYF.

The chain combines TRBV19 with TRBJ2-3, with 8 bases matching TRBD1. This CDR3 has 13 amino acids. Per germline, CDR1 LNHDA and CDR2 SQIVND (reference sequence). The V and J ends lost 4 bases and 6 bases, in that order; junction bases with no gene match: 3. The CDR3 DNA reads as TGTGCCAGTAGTACAGGGGGCCACGATACGCAGTATTTT. Its translation: CASSTGGHDTQYF.

This clone has a handful of counts. The rearrangement links TRBV9 to TRBJ1-3; no reliable D call. The ends were cut back, 2 bases at V and 11 bases at J, with 17 bases in the middle. Germline V gives CDR1 SGDLS, CDR2 YYNGEE. This CDR3 has 14 amino acids. This CDR3 is CASSVSGRKEAIYF. CDR3 in DNA: TGTGCCAGCAGCGTTTCGGGGAGAAAGGAGGCCATATATTTT.

The V gene is TRBV6-6, the J gene TRBJ1-6, with D uncertain. CDR3 length: 15 amino acids. Germline CDR1 MNHNY, CDR2 SVGAGI (reference sequence). V lost 2 bases, J lost 8 bases, and 13 bases lay in between. This CDR3 reads CASSYTRGIDSPLHF. The DNA of the CDR3 is TGTGCCAGCAGTTACACCCGGGGAATCGATTCACCCCTCCACTTT.

V gene TRBV15 combines with J gene TRBJ1-5, with D uncertain. The CDR3 is 15 amino acids. V was cut by 0 bases and J by 7 bases, with 13 bases left in between. The germline V gene has CDR1 LNHNV and CDR2 YYDKDF (reference sequence). The CDR3 loop reads CATSRDPNRGQPQHF. In nucleotides, the CDR3 is TGTGCCACCAGCAGAGACCCAAATCGAGGCCAGCCCCAGCATTTT.

The J gene is TRBJ1-1, the V gene TRBV9; possibly TRBD1 for D (5 bases). V lost 2 bases and J 5 bases, leaving 16 bases between the germline ends. CDR1 and CDR2 (germline): SGDLS, YYNGEE. The CDR3 has 15 amino acids. The CDR3 region is CASSVGGVGVTEAFF. As DNA, the CDR3 is TGTGCCAGCAGCGTTGGGGGGGTAGGAGTTACTGAAGCTTTCTTT.

V and J are TRBV4-1 and TRBJ2-1; 12 nucleotides line up with TRBD2. Germline lookup yields CDR1 MGHRA and CDR2 YSYEKL. The V segment lost 0 bases and the J segment 4 bases; nucleotides outside the gene matches: 10. CDR3 size: 19 residues. The CDR3 bases are TGCGCCAGCAGCCAAGATCGGAGGGCTAGCGGGAGGGCGTACAATGAGCAGTTCTTC. This translates into CASSQDRRASGRAYNEQFF.

Comment on this clone: The junction shows a germline mismatch at one end, possibly a read error. Other DNA sequences within the sample encode an identical CDR3. The chain joins TRBV6-5 to TRBJ1-5; 7 bases match TRBD1. This CDR3 spans 15 amino acids. The V gene's germline CDR1 is MNHEY and CDR2 SVGAGI. The CDR3 DNA follows: TGTGCCAGCAGTTACTCGGGACAGATCAATCAGCCTCAGCATTTT. It encodes CASSYSGQINQPQHF.

The V and J genes are TRBV6-1 and TRBJ2-7; D gene unclear. The CDR3 totals 11 residues. Per the germline V gene, CDR1 is MNHNS and CDR2 is SASEGT. V shed 1 base and J shed 10 bases, with 8 bases lying between them. The CDR3 loop reads CASSEEFTQYF. In DNA, the CDR3 is TGTGCCAGCAGTGAAGAATTCACACAGTACTTC.

This rearrangement joins TRBV15 to TRBJ2-5; TRBD2 agrees at 12 bases. Germline assignment: CDR1 LNHNV and CDR2 YYDKDF (reference sequence). This CDR3 is built from 15 residues. V lost 4 bases, J lost 2 bases, and 2 bases stayed unmatched. The CDR3 is CATSKGLAGQETQYF. CDR3 nucleotide sequence: TGTGCCACCAGCAAAGGACTAGCGGGGCAAGAGACCCAGTACTTC.

The gene calls are TRBV7-8 and TRBJ2-7; 11 nucleotides match TRBD2. CDR1 is SGHVS and CDR2 is FQNEAQ in the germline V gene. After removal of 3 bases from V and 0 bases from J, the junction contained 4 bases not matched to a gene. This CDR3 comprises 16 residues. CDR3 nucleotides: TGTGCCAGCAGCTTCGGACTAGCGGGCGGCTCCTACGAGCAGTACTTC. It is translated as CASSFGLAGGSYEQYF.

This clone was counted between two and nine times. The rearrangement uses TRBV10-3 and TRBJ2-5; 8 nucleotides agree with TRBD2. In germline, CDR1 is ENHRY, CDR2 SYGVKD. With V trimmed by 11 bases and J by 3 bases, 8 bases remained unmatched. The CDR3 covers 13 residues. CDR3 sequence (DNA): TGTGCCTCGGGAGGGCCCTCCGAAGAGACCCAGTACTTC. It encodes CASGGPSEETQYF.

The V and J genes are TRBV11-2 and TRBJ2-5, with D perhaps TRBD1 (5 bases). V lost 7 bases, J lost 2 bases, and 14 bases lay in between. CDR1 and CDR2 from the germline V gene are SGHAT and FQNNGV. This CDR3 contains 14 residues. In nucleotides, the CDR3 is TGTGCCAGCACCGAACCCCAGGGTCAAGAGACCCAGTACTTC. Amino acid sequence: CASTEPQGQETQYF.

The J gene is TRBJ2-7, the V gene TRBV19; 9 nucleotides match TRBD2. Germline lookup yields CDR1 LNHDA and CDR2 SQIVND (reference sequence). The CDR3 is 14 residues long. The J segment lost 4 bases and the V segment lost 5 bases, leaving 6 bases of the junction unmatched. CDR3 bases: TGTGCCAGTAGTGTTAGCGGGAGTTGGTACGAGCAGTACTTC. Amino acids: CASSVSGSWYEQYF.

The chain recombines TRBV5-6 with TRBJ2-7; no reliable D call. Germline V lookup: CDR1 SGHDT, CDR2 YYEEEE. CDR3 length: 16 amino acids. V was clipped by 0 bases and J by 0 bases, with 13 bases between them. The CDR3 region is CASSLVSQPSSYEQYF. CDR3 nucleotide sequence: TGTGCCAGCAGCTTGGTTTCTCAACCCAGCTCCTACGAGCAGTACTTC.

The chain couples TRBV18 to TRBJ2-1; TRBD2 matches 11 bases. The germline gives CDR1 KGHSH, CDR2 LQKENI. The J segment lost 6 bases and the V segment lost 5 bases, leaving 9 bases of the junction unmatched. The CDR3 length is 16 residues. The CDR3 bases are TGTGCCAGCTCAACGACTAGCGGGAAAGTCCGCAATGAGCAGTTCTTC. Amino acid sequence: CASSTTSGKVRNEQFF.

The DNA for the CDR3 is TGTGCCAGCAGCCATATCCAGCGGGAGAAGGGCACAGATACGCAGTATTTT. Translated, it gives CASSHIQREKGTDTQYF. The rearrangement uses TRBV7-3 and TRBJ2-3, with 8 bases fitting TRBD2. CDR1 and CDR2 (germline): SGHTA, FQGTGA. The V segment lost 5 bases and the J segment 1 base; nucleotides outside the gene matches: 11. The CDR3 has 17 amino acids. Based on the CDR3 plus reference TRBV7-3 and TRBJ2-3, the full variable domain is GAGVSQTPSNKVTEKGKYVELRCDPISGHTALYWYRQSLGQGPEFLIYFQGTGAADDSGLPNDRFFAVRPEGSVSTLKIQRTERGDSAVYLCASSHIQREKGTDTQYFGPGTRLTVL.

The chain combines TRBV5-1 with TRBJ2-1; 7 bases match TRBD2. The CDR3 totals 13 residues. The V gene's germline CDR1 is SGHRS and CDR2 YFSETQ. The V and J ends lost 0 bases and 7 bases, in that order; junction bases with no gene match: 1. The DNA of the CDR3 is TGCGCCAGCAGCTTGGGTAGCGGGAATGAGCAGTTCTTC. Residues: CASSLGSGNEQFF.